This TCR beta chain stems from a study of OX40 agonist ivuxolimab in advanced cancers. Only in-frame clones appear in the TCRdb table, and some are missing; sequencing was by immunoSEQ multiplex PCR. This table holds 94,000 or so clones, less than 85% found once. Autoimmune disease history or systemic immunosuppression meant exclusion. Baseline, cycle 4 day 1, and cycle 7 day 1 were the blood sampling points. V was shortened by 3 bases and J by 15 bases, with 15 bases between the two germline ends. CDR1 and CDR2 (germline): SNHLY, FYNNEI. This CDR3 is 12 amino acids long. As regards this clone: What it binds is unknown.

Overall study findings and caveats: At doses 0.1 to 3.0 mg/kg, CD4+ and CD8+ clones expanded.

The clonotype was recovered from an adult with an advanced solid tumor such as melanoma, head and neck, liver or kidney cancer. Source: CD4+ or CD8+ T cells sorted from blood, taken in a trial of the OX40 agonist ivuxolimab. The chain uses TRBV2 and TRBJ2-1, with no clear D. The CDR3 DNA is TGTGCCAGCAGTGATGGACGGGCGGAAGGGTTCTTC. It specifies CASSDGRAEGFF. Combining the CDR3 with reference TRBV2 and TRBJ2-1 gives the whole variable domain EPEVTQTPSHQVTQMGQEVILRCVPISNHLYFYWYRQILGQKVEFLVSFYNNEISEKSEIFDDQFSVERPDGSNFTLKIRSTKLEDSAMYFCASSDGRAEGFFGPGTRLTVL.